One and the same sample provided the 3 T cell receptor beta chains below, sequenced in a study of T-cell memory formation after mild COVID-19. TCRdb redid the calling of the 5' RACE reads with MiXCR, one entry per CDR3 protein. Of 100,000 to 150,000 distinct CDR3 sequences listed, 17% are singletons. The sequenced sample consisted of PBMCs or a T cell subset sorted from them (not recorded which). These receptors were collected from a man between 18 and 29 years old who had mild COVID-19 (a few samples of this study predate the infection). Cell type and time point are not known.

This clonotype was detected only a few times. V is TRBV23-1 and J is TRBJ1-2; D is ambiguous. TRBV23-1 is an ORF; its function is uncertain. The length of the CDR3 is 19 residues. Trimming cost V 6 bases and J 6 bases, with 32 bases left between them. The CDR3 here is CASRPPPVGSDRDWHGYTF. The CDR3 bases are TGCGCCAGCAGACCGCCACCCGTAGGGTCGGACCGGGATTGGCATGGCTACACCTTC.

This clonotype was seen only a few times. The genes are TRBV5-5 and TRBJ1-5; D uncertain. V was clipped by 5 bases and J by 6 bases, with 12 bases between them. Germline loops: CDR1 SGHKS, CDR2 YYEKEE (reference sequence). The CDR3 runs to 13 residues. CDR3 sequence reads: CASSLQDGQPQHF. The CDR3 DNA reads as TGTGCCAGCAGTCTTCAGGATGGTCAGCCCCAGCATTTT.

The chain uses TRBV20-1 and TRBJ1-1; D unresolved. CDR3 size: 13 residues. V was pared by 3 bases and J by 0 bases, with 8 bases between. CDR1 is DFQATT and CDR2 is SNEGSKA in the germline V gene (reference sequence). The DNA for the CDR3 is TGCAGTGCTAGTTTAATCATGAACACTGAAGCTTTCTTT. The encoded protein is CSASLIMNTEAFF.